This T cell receptor beta chain appears in the sequencing data of a study of T cell changes during pregnancy in multiple sclerosis. There are 16 residues in the CDR3. The germline CDR1 and CDR2 sequences are MNHEY and SVGAGI. Trimming shortened V by 0 bases and J by 2 bases, and 13 bases separated the two germline ends. The table came from immunoSEQ multiplex PCR; TCRdb's copy has only in-frame clones and leaves some out. This table has 45,000 to 65,000 clones, around 92% appearing once. Source: CD4+ T cells from peripheral blood mononuclear cells, taken after pregnancy. The sequence derives from a female donor with multiple sclerosis, enrolled in a pregnancy study. The chain joins TRBV6-5 to TRBJ2-5; TRBD2 is a possible D gene (6 bases). CDR3 DNA: TGTGCCAGCAGTTACTCGTCTAGCGTAGGGCAAGAGACCCAGTACTTC. This sequence encodes CASSYSSSVGQETQYF.